The subject of this entry is one T cell receptor beta chain. This receptor's antigen is unknown. Base qualities are not at hand, and no much larger clone is one base apart. All donors were healthy Caucasians. Miltenyi CD45RO+ enrichment and human naive T-cell isolation kits were used to isolate memory (CD45RO+) and naive T cells from PBMC. This record comes from a study of identical twins (TCRdb year 2016). In the study overall: TCR alpha and beta repertoires from monozygotic twins, unrelated adults of various ages and cord blood were deep-sequenced to test whether fetal clonotypes persist. To rule out contamination, the twin experiments were replicated at different times with different library preparation protocols. The paper as a whole reports these results and caveats: Invariant T cells such as MAIT and iNKT could partly confound zero-insertion analyses, though diverse VJ usage argued against this for most clonotypes. Because the same donors could not be followed over many years, the conclusions depended on cross-sectional statistical analysis. Abundant cord blood beta clonotypes had fewer insertions, young adult naive repertoires showed a similar but weaker trend, and memory repertoires showed no such trend. Compared with coincidental sharing between unrelated individuals, an excess of low generation-probability sequences was observed among out-of-frame TCR alpha sequences shared between twins. In monozygotic twins, out-of-frame TCR alpha sharing was systematically underestimated by recombination models, although the models agreed with sharing between unrelated individuals. Excess twin sharing in beta out-of-frame sequences was weaker because fewer shared sequences lowered the signal-to-noise ratio.

From cysteine to phenylalanine, the CDR3 is 21 amino acids long. Only the CDR3 DNA stays, 63 bases, in frame from base 1. As encoded in the germline V gene, CDR1 is SGHVS while CDR2 is FNYEAQ. From V the trimming removes 4 bases and from J it removes 0 bases, while the gene matches leave 11 bases of the junction unaccounted for. Libraries were made using 5' RACE. Sequencer: Illumina HiSeq 2000. A universal primer binding site was introduced by template switching, and a unique molecular identifier was present in the final cDNA, enabling accurate counting of TCR cDNA molecules. Specific primers in the conserved constant-segment region were used to synthesize first-strand cDNA for the TCR alpha and beta chains. Each cDNA library was double barcoded, with a SMART-Mk sample barcode plus Illumina barcodes, to control for contamination. TruSeq adapter sequences along with Illumina sample barcodes were introduced in two successive PCR steps. The TCR alpha and beta cDNA libraries were sequenced on the Illumina HiSeq platform using custom primers. The authors processed their data as follows. Raw reads were processed with MiGEC to extract unique molecular identifiers, and MiXCR was used to determine CDR3 positions. Recombination models were inferred per individual with the repgenHMM and IGoR tools using an EM algorithm. Shared clonotype analysis was performed with the tcR package in R, normalizing sharing by the product of cloneset sizes. To study raw recombination without the effects of thymic and clonal selection, out-of-frame nonproductive sequences were analyzed. The public reads were quality trimmed at Q25 with fastp and then assembled into clones with MiXCR by TCRdb, keeping productive beta chains. Each CDR3 protein gets just one entry, which takes the most common genes and DNA from the rows behind it. V and J calls and clone size were set by TCRdb, not the authors. The sample table holds around 100,000 distinct CDR3 sequences, of which less than 6.5% were seen once. The top ten clones comprise approximately 12% of the sample.

The chain is encoded by TRBV7-6 joined to TRBJ2-6; 14 middle bases align to TRBD2. The sequencing sample was made of memory T cells sorted from blood. The intended sense of this specimen's cell subset or site label: CD45RO+ enriched T cells. The clonotype originates from a woman aged 45 to 65 in good health. At the DNA level, the sequence is TGTGCCAGCAGCTCAATTGGGACTAGCGGGAGTTTCCTCTCTGGGGCCAACGTCCTGACTTTC. Translated, this gives CASSSIGTSGSFLSGANVLTF.